One sample yielded the 23 T cell receptor beta chains listed below, sequenced in a study of beta chain features in type 1 diabetes. General study findings and limits: In every one of the four CD4+ subsets, TCRB CDR3s were moderately but significantly shorter in Type 1 diabetes patients.

These TCRs' antigens remain unknown. What was sequenced were expressed TCRB transcripts, since all of the isolated RNA had been reverse transcribed. Sequenced by immunoSEQ multiplex PCR; TCRdb stores in-frame clones only, minus some. The table has some 640,000 clones, about an eighth seen once. The sample comprised naive CD4+ T cells from blood. The receptors shown here come from a man aged 18-30 years with type 1 diabetes.

The chain employs TRBV7-9 and TRBJ1-2, with D possibly being TRBD1 (5 bases). Germline loops: CDR1 SEHNR, CDR2 FQNEAQ (reference sequence). V lost 6 bases, J lost 4 bases, and 12 bases lay in between. The CDR3 spans 13 residues. The CDR3 reads CASRAGPSYGYTF. In DNA form, the CDR3 reads TGTGCCAGCAGGGCGGGACCGAGCTATGGCTACACCTTC.

This chain uses TRBV6-5 with TRBJ2-7; TRBD1 might be the D (6 bases). The CDR3 totals 14 residues. The germline gives CDR1 MNHEY, CDR2 SVGAGI. The V and J ends lost 5 bases and 3 bases respectively, with 14 bases between them. The CDR3 protein is CASSHGTLGYEQYF. Here the CDR3 DNA reads TGTGCCAGCAGTCATGGGACACTTGGCTACGAGCAGTACTTC.

This clone was counted between two and nine times. The gene calls are TRBV25-1 and TRBJ2-2, with 8 bases identical to TRBD1. With 11 bases clipped from V and 5 bases from J, the junction kept 7 bases outside the gene matches. The germline CDR1 and CDR2 sequences are MGHDK and SYGVNS. The CDR3 runs to 13 residues. The CDR3 loop is CAARTGWTGELFF. CDR3 coding DNA: TGTGCCGCTAGGACAGGGTGGACCGGGGAGCTGTTTTTT.

This chain connects TRBV4-1 to TRBJ2-5; 12 nucleotides line up with TRBD2. Germline assignment: CDR1 MGHRA and CDR2 YSYEKL. The CDR3 length is 16 residues. The junction had 9 bases not matched to a gene; V was cut back by 5 bases and J by 5 bases. CDR3 amino acids: CASSSGLAGPGETQYF. The CDR3 DNA reads TGCGCCAGCAGCTCAGGACTAGCGGGGCCGGGGGAGACCCAGTACTTC.

This clone was observed a few times. This chain uses TRBV14 with TRBJ2-1; D is undetermined. The V gene's germline CDR1 is SGHDN and CDR2 FVKESK. CDR3 length: 13 amino acids. V was cut by 2 bases and J by 4 bases, with 6 bases left in between. The CDR3, as DNA: TGTGCCAGCAGCCAACTTAGATACAATGAGCAGTTCTTC. It specifies CASSQLRYNEQFF.

The chain joins TRBV7-2 to TRBJ2-5, with a tentative D call TRBD1 (6 bases). Germline V gene sequence: CDR1 SGHTA, CDR2 FQGNSA. CDR3 length equals 14 residues. V shed 5 bases and J shed 4 bases, with 14 bases lying between them. CDR3 sequence (DNA): TGTGCCAGCAGCCTCTGGACAGTGAGAGAGACCCAGTACTTC. Translation: CASSLWTVRETQYF.

The chain joins TRBV5-1 to TRBJ2-1; 14 bases match TRBD2. Germline loops: CDR1 SGHRS, CDR2 YFSETQ. The CDR3 loop spans 16 amino acids. J gave up 5 bases and V 4 bases, and 5 bases lay outside the gene matches. CDR3 nucleotides: TGCGCCAGCAGCACCGGGACTAGCGGGAGAGACAATGAGCAGTTCTTC. Translating gives CASSTGTSGRDNEQFF. Using reference TRBV5-1 and TRBJ2-1 for the parts outside the CDR3, the full variable domain is KAGVTQTPRYLIKTRGQQVTLSCSPISGHRSVSWYQQTPGQGLQFLFEYFSETQRNKGNFPGRFSGRQFSNSRSEMNVSTLELGDSALYLCASSTGTSGRDNEQFFGPGTRLTVL.

The rearrangement links TRBV19 to TRBJ2-3, with 13 nucleotides matching TRBD2. The V gene's germline CDR1 is LNHDA and CDR2 SQIVND (reference sequence). The CDR3 loop spans 18 amino acids. Losses at the gene ends were 5 bases for V and 9 bases for J; bases not matched to a gene: 17. For the CDR3, the DNA is TGTGCCAGTAGTCTCCCCGGGACTAGCGGGGACCCGGCCAGGACGCAGTATTTT. It specifies CASSLPGTSGDPARTQYF.

This clone came up once. The genes are TRBV28 and TRBJ1-5; unclear D gene. The V and J ends lost 2 bases and 5 bases respectively, with 16 bases between them. Germline CDR1 MDHEN, CDR2 SYDVKM. The CDR3 runs 16 residues. The CDR3 bases are TGTGCCAGCAGTTTACTCCAGGCCCTTAAACATCAGCCCCAGCATTTT. It encodes CASSLLQALKHQPQHF.

This clone turned up a few times. The chain couples TRBV7-9 to TRBJ1-5; no definite D call. The CDR3 loop spans 14 amino acids. V lost 0 bases and J 5 bases, leaving 8 bases between the germline ends. Germline CDR1 reads SEHNR; CDR2 reads FQNEAQ (reference sequence). For the CDR3, the DNA is TGTGCCAGCAGCTTAGCGCGAAGACATCAGCCCCAGCATTTT. Its translation is CASSLARRHQPQHF.

This clone was seen more than once but under ten times. This rearrangement joins TRBV29-1 to TRBJ2-3, with TRBD2 matching over 10 bases. There are 14 residues in the CDR3. The junction had 4 bases not matched to a gene; V was cut back by 6 bases and J by 1 base. Per the germline V gene, CDR1 is SQVTM and CDR2 is ANQGSEA. CDR3 protein: CSVAGTSGTDTQYF. In DNA form, the CDR3 reads TGCAGCGTCGCCGGGACTAGCGGCACAGATACGCAGTATTTT.

The gene calls are TRBV5-6 and TRBJ2-5, with 8 bases lining up with TRBD2. Germline V CDR1 and CDR2: SGHDT, YYEEEE. The CDR3 contains 13 residues. The junction had 3 bases not matched to a gene; V was cut back by 4 bases and J by 4 bases. This CDR3 reads CASSKTSGETQYF. DNA of the CDR3: TGTGCCAGCAGCAAAACTAGCGGAGAGACCCAGTACTTC. Full variable domain (remainder filled in from reference TRBV5-6 and TRBJ2-5): DAGVTQSPTHLIKTRGQQVTLRCSPKSGHDTVSWYQQALGQGPQFIFQYYEEEERQRGNFPDRFSGHQFPNYSSELNVNALLLGDSALYLCASSKTSGETQYFGPGTRLLVL.

V usage is TRBV4-1 and J usage is TRBJ2-3; the D gene is possibly TRBD1 (6 bases). Trimming cost V 1 base and J 4 bases, with 15 bases left between them. Looked up from germline, CDR1 is MGHRA and CDR2 is YSYEKL. This CDR3 comprises 16 residues. The CDR3: CASSQVGQERADTQYF. CDR3 DNA: TGCGCCAGCAGCCAAGTGGGACAAGAAAGAGCAGATACGCAGTATTTT.

This sequence joins TRBV25-1 and TRBJ2-1; TRBD2 agrees at 8 bases. The ends lost 5 bases at V and 0 bases at J; junction bases unmatched: 9. The germline V gene encodes CDR1 MGHDK and CDR2 SYGVNS. The CDR3 totals 17 residues. The DNA of the CDR3 is TGTGCCAGCAGTCATATAGCGGGGATGAGCTCCTACAATGAGCAGTTCTTC. Its translation: CASSHIAGMSSYNEQFF. Using reference TRBV25-1 and TRBJ2-1 for the parts outside the CDR3, the full variable domain is EADIYQTPRYLVIGTGKKITLECSQTMGHDKMYWYQQDPGMELHLIHYSYGVNSTEKGDLSSESTVSRIRTEHFPLTLESARPSHTSQYLCASSHIAGMSSYNEQFFGPGTRLTVL.

This clone was counted between two and nine times. This chain connects TRBV2 to TRBJ2-7, with 7 bases lining up with TRBD1. Germline V gene sequence: CDR1 SNHLY, CDR2 FYNNEI. V lost 7 bases and J lost 0; bases outside the gene matches: 6. The length of the CDR3 is 14 residues. The DNA for the CDR3 is TGTGCCAGCACCTCACAGGGGAGCTCCTACGAGCAGTACTTC. It specifies CASTSQGSSYEQYF.

The V call is TRBV27, the J call TRBJ2-7, with unresolved D. With 3 bases removed from V and 6 bases from J, the gap between germline ends came to 12 bases. From germline, CDR1 is MNHEY and CDR2 SMNVEV (reference sequence). The CDR3 consists of 13 residues. CDR3 DNA sequence: TGTGCCAGCAGTTTCGCGTCGGCTCCCGAGCAGTACTTC. Translated, it gives CASSFASAPEQYF.

The chain's CDR3 is CASSFDQGGNQPQHF. Here the CDR3 DNA reads TGTGCCAGCAGTTTTGATCAAGGAGGCAATCAGCCCCAGCATTTT. V and J are TRBV6-5 and TRBJ1-5; D remains unclear. The V end was cut by 4 bases, the J end by 2 bases, with 12 bases between. The CDR3 has 15 amino acids. CDR1 and CDR2 from the germline V gene are MNHEY and SVGAGI.

The CDR3 region is CASSLRRRVHEQYF. In DNA, the CDR3 is TGTGCCAGCAGCTTAAGACGGCGGGTGCACGAGCAGTACTTC. The V gene is TRBV13, the J gene TRBJ2-7, with D maybe TRBD2 (5 bases). The CDR3 runs 14 residues. Germline-derived CDR1 and CDR2 are PRHDT and FYEKMQ (reference sequence). The germline V and J ends were trimmed by 2 bases and 5 bases, with 13 bases remaining between them.

In this sample, this clone turned up a few times. This rearrangement joins TRBV2 to TRBJ2-3, with 9 positions matching TRBD2. In germline, CDR1 is SNHLY, CDR2 FYNNEI. This CDR3 is built from 15 residues. V dropped 4 bases and J dropped 4; count of bases not matched to a gene: 6. CDR3 sequence (DNA): TGTGCCAGCAGTGGGACTAGCGCGCGCTCAGATACGCAGTATTTT. Amino acid sequence: CASSGTSARSDTQYF. Variable domain in full (rest from reference TRBV2 and TRBJ2-3): EPEVTQTPSHQVTQMGQEVILRCVPISNHLYFYWYRQILGQKVEFLVSFYNNEISEKSEIFDDQFSVERPDGSNFTLKIRSTKLEDSAMYFCASSGTSARSDTQYFGPGTRLTVL.

This clone turned up a few times. A read error may account for a junction end that differs from germline. The rearrangement uses TRBV4-3 and TRBJ2-1; D ambiguous. The CDR3 spans 15 residues. The germline CDR1 and CDR2 sequences are LGHNA and YSLEER. The CDR3 bases are TGCGCCAGCAGTCAAGACGGATTCAGCTACAATGAGCAGTTCTTC. Amino acids: CASSQDGFSYNEQFF.

The V call is TRBV9, the J call TRBJ2-1; D is uncertain. Germline CDR1 is SGDLS and CDR2 is YYNGEE. The CDR3 covers 14 residues. V lost 1 base and J lost 2, with 7 bases in between. CDR3 amino acids: CASSVSGPYNEQFF. The CDR3 DNA is TGTGCCAGCAGCGTATCCGGGCCCTACAATGAGCAGTTCTTC.

The genes are TRBV19 and TRBJ1-1, with a tentative D call TRBD1 (5 bases). The CDR3 loop spans 15 amino acids. Looked up from germline, CDR1 is LNHDA and CDR2 is SQIVND (reference sequence). The germline V and J ends were trimmed by 9 bases and 0 bases, with 17 bases remaining between them. The CDR3 spells CARRDGSNMNTEAFF. Here the CDR3 DNA reads TGTGCCAGGAGGGACGGCTCGAACATGAACACTGAAGCTTTCTTT.

This clone was counted many times. V usage is TRBV7-2 and J usage is TRBJ2-7; D call uncertain. The germline V gene has CDR1 SGHTA and CDR2 FQGNSA. V was trimmed by 5 bases and J by 2 bases, leaving 4 bases between them. CDR3 length: 11 amino acids. The CDR3 sequence is CASSPAYEQYF. The CDR3 DNA follows: TGTGCCAGCAGCCCCGCCTACGAGCAGTACTTC. The full variable domain, its missing parts supplied by reference TRBV7-2 and TRBJ2-7, is GAGVSQSPSNKVTEKGKDVELRCDPISGHTALYWYRQSLGQGLEFLIYFQGNSAPDKSGLPSDRFSAERTGGSVSTLTIQRTQQEDSAVYLCASSPAYEQYFGPGTRLTVT.